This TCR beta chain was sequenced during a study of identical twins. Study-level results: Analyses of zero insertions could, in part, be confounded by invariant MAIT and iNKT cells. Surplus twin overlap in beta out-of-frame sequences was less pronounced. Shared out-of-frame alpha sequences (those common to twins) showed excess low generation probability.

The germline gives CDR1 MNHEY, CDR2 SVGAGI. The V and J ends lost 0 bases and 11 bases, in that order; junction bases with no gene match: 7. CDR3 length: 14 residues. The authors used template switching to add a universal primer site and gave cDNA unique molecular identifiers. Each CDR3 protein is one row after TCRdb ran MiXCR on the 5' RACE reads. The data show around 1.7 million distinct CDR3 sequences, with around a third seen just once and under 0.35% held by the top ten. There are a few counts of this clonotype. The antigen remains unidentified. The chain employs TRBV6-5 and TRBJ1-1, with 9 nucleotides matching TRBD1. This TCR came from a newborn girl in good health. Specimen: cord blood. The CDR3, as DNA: TGTGCCAGCAGTTACTCGATGTGGACAGGGGAGGCTTTCTTT. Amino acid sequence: CASSYSMWTGEAFF.